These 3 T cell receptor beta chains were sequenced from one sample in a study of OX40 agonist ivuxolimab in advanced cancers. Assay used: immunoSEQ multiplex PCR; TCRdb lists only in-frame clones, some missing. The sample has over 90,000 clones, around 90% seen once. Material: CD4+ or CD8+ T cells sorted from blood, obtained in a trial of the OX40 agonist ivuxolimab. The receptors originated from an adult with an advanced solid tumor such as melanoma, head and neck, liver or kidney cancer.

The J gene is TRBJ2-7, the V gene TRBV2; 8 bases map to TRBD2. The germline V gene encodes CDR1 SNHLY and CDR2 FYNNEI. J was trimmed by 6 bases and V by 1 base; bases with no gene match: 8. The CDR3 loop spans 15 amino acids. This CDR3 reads CASSEVGLGWSEQYF. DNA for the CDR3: TGTGCCAGCAGTGAAGTGGGACTAGGGTGGAGCGAGCAGTACTTC.

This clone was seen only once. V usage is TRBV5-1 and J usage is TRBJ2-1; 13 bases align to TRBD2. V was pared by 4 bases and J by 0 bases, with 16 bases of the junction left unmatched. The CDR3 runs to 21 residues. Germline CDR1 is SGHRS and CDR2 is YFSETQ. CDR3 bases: TGCGCCAGCAGCAGGCCGACTAGCGGGAGGCCAGAATCGAGCTCCTACAATGAGCAGTTCTTC. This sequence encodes CASSRPTSGRPESSSYNEQFF.

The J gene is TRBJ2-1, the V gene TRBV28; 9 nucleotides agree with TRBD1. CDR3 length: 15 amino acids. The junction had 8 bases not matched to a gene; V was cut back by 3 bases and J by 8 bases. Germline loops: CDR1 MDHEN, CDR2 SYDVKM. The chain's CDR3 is CASSFTGGISDEQFF. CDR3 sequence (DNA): TGTGCCAGCAGTTTTACAGGGGGCATTTCCGATGAGCAGTTCTTC.